The 18 T cell receptor beta chains presented below share a single source sample, sequenced in a study of cytomegalovirus exposure and HLA in healthy donors. The PCR employed 60 Vbeta primers together with 13 Jbeta primers. This table comes from immunoSEQ multiplex PCR, and its TCRdb copy is limited to in-frame clones, with some not included. This sample's clone table lists around 130,000 clones. The source material was PBMCs. The receptors were gathered from a woman aged 35 to 49 in good health and CMV-seronegative.

The V gene is TRBV19, the J gene TRBJ2-1; D is possibly TRBD2 (6 bases). CDR1 is LNHDA and CDR2 is SQIVND in the germline V gene (reference sequence). Trimming cost V 5 bases and J 6 bases, with 20 bases left between them. The CDR3 length is 16 residues. The DNA of the CDR3 is TGTGCCAGTAGTCCCGGATCGACTAGTGGGTTCAATGAGCAGTTCTTC. Translated, it gives CASSPGSTSGFNEQFF.

The rearrangement links TRBV7-2 to TRBJ2-3; weak D call: TRBD1 (6 bases). The CDR3 totals 12 residues. V was trimmed by 5 bases and J by 6 bases, leaving 9 bases between them. Germline-derived CDR1 and CDR2 are SGHTA and FQGNSA. The CDR3 sequence: CASSPQGDTQYF. CDR3 in DNA: TGTGCCAGCAGCCCCCAGGGGGATACGCAGTATTTT.

The gene calls are TRBV7-2 and TRBJ2-7, with D unclear. CDR3 size: 14 residues. V shed 1 base and J shed 6 bases, with 13 bases lying between them. Germline-derived CDR1 and CDR2 are SGHTA and FQGNSA. Here the CDR3 DNA reads TGTGCCAGCAGCTTAGGACCTGGATCGGGCGAGCAGTACTTC. This gives the protein CASSLGPGSGEQYF.

The genes are TRBV23-1 and TRBJ1-3; 7 positions agree with TRBD1. TRBV23-1 is recorded as an ORF, its role being uncertain. The CDR3 has 20 amino acids. Trimming at V came to 3 bases and at J to 3 bases, leaving 20 bases not matched to a gene. In nucleotides, the CDR3 is TGCGCCAGCAGTCACATAGGTTATCAGCGACAGGGAAAGTGTGGAAACACCATATATTTT. This translates into CASSHIGYQRQGKCGNTIYF.

This sequence joins TRBV5-6 and TRBJ1-2, with a weak D call TRBD1 (6 bases). Germline V gene sequence: CDR1 SGHDT, CDR2 YYEEEE. The V gene lost 3 bases and the J gene lost 6 bases, with 18 bases spanning the gap. This CDR3 has 15 residues. The CDR3 spells CASSSGGGAADGYTF. CDR3 in DNA: TGTGCCAGCAGCTCGGGGGGGGGCGCGGCCGATGGCTACACCTTC.

The chain links TRBV19 to TRBJ2-2, with D possibly TRBD2 on 5 matching bases. CDR3 size: 15 residues. The germline V gene has CDR1 LNHDA and CDR2 SQIVND (reference sequence). The ends were cut back, 7 bases at V and 0 bases at J, with 12 bases in the middle. CDR3 bases: TGTGCCAGTACCTTGCGGGTTACGAACACCGGGGAGCTGTTTTTT. This codes for CASTLRVTNTGELFF.

The chain carries TRBV27 and TRBJ1-4, with D uncertain. CDR1 MNHEY and CDR2 SMNVEV come from the germline V gene (reference sequence). V lost 0 bases, J lost 7 bases, and 6 bases lay in between. The CDR3 runs to 13 residues. CDR3 sequence (DNA): TGTGCCAGCAGTTTATCGCGTCGTGAAAAACTGTTTTTT. It codes for CASSLSRREKLFF.

V is TRBV10-2 and J is TRBJ2-7, with TRBD2 identical over 8 bases. CDR3 size: 11 residues. The trim removed 6 bases at V and 9 bases at J, leaving 4 bases unmatched. Germline V gives CDR1 WSHSY, CDR2 SAAADI. CDR3 region: CASSPGLAQYV. The CDR3 DNA reads as TGCGCCAGCAGCCCTGGACTAGCGCAGTACGTC.

The rearrangement links TRBV19 to TRBJ1-1; 8 bases match TRBD1. V was pared by 3 bases and J by 0 bases, with 9 bases of the junction left unmatched. Germline V gene sequence: CDR1 LNHDA, CDR2 SQIVND (reference sequence). The CDR3 length is 17 residues. CDR3 protein: CASSIGYGTGVNTEAFF. The CDR3 DNA reads as TGTGCCAGTAGTATTGGTTATGGGACAGGAGTGAACACTGAAGCTTTCTTT.

The rearrangement joins TRBV7-2 to TRBJ1-6; 7 nucleotides agree with TRBD1. CDR1 and CDR2 (germline): SGHTA, FQGNSA. J gave up 0 bases and V 1 base, and 3 bases lay outside the gene matches. This CDR3 contains 17 residues. CDR3 loop: CASSLGGQFSYNSPLHF. As DNA, the CDR3 is TGTGCCAGCAGCTTAGGGGGACAGTTCTCCTATAATTCACCCCTCCACTTT.

The chain combines TRBV7-2 with TRBJ1-1, with TRBD1 matching over 9 bases. The germline CDR1 and CDR2 sequences are SGHTA and FQGNSA. V was clipped by 5 bases and J by 11 bases; unmatched bases: 15. This CDR3 spans 15 amino acids. The CDR3 sequence: CASSRGGTGMFGAFF. The CDR3, as DNA: TGTGCCAGCAGCCGAGGGGGGACAGGGATGTTTGGCGCTTTCTTT.

The chain couples TRBV13 to TRBJ2-1; maybe TRBD1 (6 bases). This CDR3 has 15 residues. With 6 bases removed from V and 13 bases from J, the gap between germline ends came to 25 bases. Per the germline V gene, CDR1 is PRHDT and CDR2 is FYEKMQ (reference sequence). The CDR3 spells CASSFTRVTGTQQFF. CDR3 in DNA: TGTGCCAGCAGTTTTACGAGAGTCACAGGGACACAACAGTTCTTC.

The chain recombines TRBV14 with TRBJ1-6, with D maybe TRBD1 (5 bases). The CDR3 contains 17 residues. Trimming stripped 4 bases from V and 7 bases from J, with 20 bases between. Per the germline V gene, CDR1 is SGHDN and CDR2 is FVKESK. CDR3: CASSRLGARVSNSPLHF. CDR3 coding DNA: TGTGCCAGCAGCCGATTAGGGGCCAGGGTTTCGAATTCACCCCTCCACTTT.

The chain has TRBV28 and TRBJ1-2; 11 nucleotides agree with TRBD1. CDR1 MDHEN and CDR2 SYDVKM come from the germline V gene. V shed 9 bases, J shed 4 bases, and the junction held 4 bases outside the gene matches. CDR3 length: 13 amino acids. The DNA of the CDR3 is TGTGCCAGTCGGACAGGGGGCAGCTATGGCTACACCTTC. Protein product: CASRTGGSYGYTF.

The chain uses TRBV5-1 and TRBJ2-7; the match to TRBD2 covers 7 bases. Per germline, CDR1 SGHRS and CDR2 YFSETQ. The trim removed 1 base at V and 3 bases at J, leaving 13 bases unmatched. The CDR3 runs 17 residues. CDR3 loop: CASSLSAGGGANYEQYV. The CDR3 nucleotides read TGCGCCAGCAGCTTGTCAGCAGGCGGGGGTGCGAACTACGAGCAGTACGTC.

The V call is TRBV10-1, the J call TRBJ2-5; 14 positions agree with TRBD2. Germline-derived CDR1 and CDR2 are WNHNN and SYGVQD (reference sequence). The CDR3 is made up of 16 amino acids. The junction had 5 bases not matched to a gene; V was cut back by 4 bases and J by 4 bases. CDR3 residues: CASSGSGTSGGETQYF. CDR3 sequence (DNA): TGCGCCAGCAGTGGCTCCGGGACTAGCGGGGGAGAGACCCAGTACTTC.

The V call is TRBV15, the J call TRBJ2-5; D might be TRBD2 (6 bases). This CDR3 has 16 amino acids. The V end lost 3 bases, the J end lost 2 bases, and 16 bases lay between the germline ends. Looked up from germline, CDR1 is LNHNV and CDR2 is YYDKDF (reference sequence). The CDR3 here is CATSRSSGLNQETQYF. The CDR3 nucleotides read TGTGCCACCAGCAGGTCTTCGGGACTCAATCAAGAGACCCAGTACTTC.

The rearrangement joins TRBV6-1 to TRBJ2-5, with TRBD1 as a possible D gene (5 bases). Trimming stripped 5 bases from V and 2 bases from J, with 24 bases between. Germline V gene lookup returns CDR1 MNHNS and CDR2 SASEGT. The CDR3 is made up of 18 amino acids. CDR3 nucleotides: TGTGCCAGCAGTAAAGGGTGGACACTTCCCTCTTGGCAAGAGACCCAGTACTTC. It translates to CASSKGWTLPSWQETQYF.